This TCR beta chain came from a study of CD8+CD57+ T cells in acquired aplastic anemia. Study-wide points: Patients and controls turned out to have roughly 31 CD8+ CDR3 sequences in common.

Germline V gene lookup returns CDR1 KGHDR and CDR2 SFDVKD. CDR3 size: 12 residues. Trimming cost V 7 bases and J 4 bases, with 7 bases left between them. The template for TCR beta VDJ and CDR3 sequence profiling was genomic DNA. Via MiXCR, TCRdb re-called the reads, giving one row per CDR3 protein. The sample carries 250,000 to 350,000 distinct CDR3 sequences, 55% to 65% recorded once. This clonotype was picked up many times. The antigen is unknown. Sequencing was carried out using sorted CD4+, CD8+, or CD8+CD57+ T cells (not recorded which) from PBMCs. The origin of this receptor is a human donor with severe aplastic anemia or a healthy control (not recorded which). The chain combines TRBV24-1 with TRBJ1-5, with D unresolved. In DNA, the CDR3 is TGTGCCACCAGCAGAGGTAATCAGCCCCAGCATTTT. Protein sequence: CATSRGNQPQHF.